A single sample gave rise to the 15 T cell receptor beta chains below, sequenced in a study of CD8+ T cells in alopecia areata (dated 2018 in TCRdb). Library generation was performed with the immunoSEQ multiplex PCR assay. RNA was extracted from all samples and reverse transcribed into cDNA as template for TCR sequencing. TCRdb re-hosts the immuneACCESS table, in-frame sequences only. Its copies lack some clones; in the studies checked, an unresolved V gene accounts for under half of them, and the cause for the rest is not known. The table for this sample lists nearly 200,000 clones; 55% to 75% of them were counted only once. The top ten hold under 7% of the sample. Sample time point, as interpreted from the label and publication: around 26 weeks on oral tofacitinib. Taken with the paper, the label for treatment or condition translates to: oral pan-JAK inhibitor, 5-10 mg twice daily. Specimen: CD4+ T cells sorted from blood, collected at week 24, from a patient treated with tofacitinib. The source is a human donor with alopecia areata.

The chain recombines TRBV29-1 with TRBJ2-5; possible D gene TRBD1, 6 bases. CDR3 length: 13 residues. CDR1 is SQVTM, CDR2 ANQGSEA, per germline. V was shortened by 6 bases and J by 7 bases, with 18 bases between the two germline ends. In nucleotides, the CDR3 is TGCAGCGTCCGCGCTGGGACAACGGGGACCCAGTACTTC. Translating it yields CSVRAGTTGTQYF.

V and J are TRBV7-2 and TRBJ1-2; no definite D call. Trimming removed 1 base at V and 0 bases at J, with 15 bases between. Germline CDR1 and CDR2: SGHTA and FQGNSA. The CDR3 runs 17 residues. The CDR3 sequence is CASSLVADLRANYGYTF. CDR3 bases: TGTGCCAGCAGCTTAGTGGCAGATCTTAGAGCTAACTATGGCTACACCTTC.

V and J are TRBV7-2 and TRBJ2-3; D is perhaps TRBD1 or TRBD2 (6 bases each). This CDR3 is built from 16 residues. Trimming removed 5 bases at V and 7 bases at J, with 22 bases between. Germline CDR1 is SGHTA and CDR2 is FQGNSA. The CDR3 loop is CASSPSPGASRNTQYF. The CDR3 nucleotides are TGTGCCAGCAGCCCCTCCCCGGGGGCATCACGAAATACGCAGTATTTT.

The chain couples TRBV5-6 to TRBJ2-1; 8 positions agree with TRBD2. J lost 7 bases, V lost 5 bases, and 11 bases had no gene match. CDR3 length equals 15 residues. CDR1 and CDR2 from the germline V gene are SGHDT and YYEEEE. This CDR3 reads CASSFSGTVNNEQFF. The CDR3 DNA reads as TGTGCCAGCAGTTTTAGCGGGACTGTTAATAATGAGCAGTTCTTC.

The rearrangement joins TRBV28 to TRBJ1-1, with 11 positions matching TRBD1. CDR1 and CDR2 from the germline V gene are MDHEN and SYDVKM. The CDR3 consists of 14 residues. Unmatched junction bases numbered 3, after V lost 6 bases and J lost 3 bases. CDR3 loop: CASSTDRGHTEAFF. The CDR3 region has the DNA TGTGCCAGCAGCACGGACAGGGGGCACACTGAAGCTTTCTTT. The full variable domain, completed using reference TRBV28 and TRBJ1-1, is DVKVTQSSRYLVKRTGEKVFLECVQDMDHENMFWYRQDPGLGLRLIYFSYDVKMKEKGDIPEGYSVSREKKERFSLILESASTNQTSMYLCASSTDRGHTEAFFGQGTRLTVV.

The gene calls are TRBV5-1 and TRBJ2-3, with a weak D call TRBD2 (6 bases). V was trimmed by 3 bases and J by 1 base, leaving 15 bases between them. Germline V gene data show CDR1 as SGHRS and CDR2 as YFSETQ. The CDR3 loop spans 16 amino acids. CDR3 sequence reads: CASSSSPGLRTDTQYF. The DNA for the CDR3 is TGCGCCAGCAGCTCCTCCCCGGGACTTCGCACAGATACGCAGTATTTT. Combining the CDR3 with reference TRBV5-1 and TRBJ2-3 gives the whole variable domain KAGVTQTPRYLIKTRGQQVTLSCSPISGHRSVSWYQQTPGQGLQFLFEYFSETQRNKGNFPGRFSGRQFSNSRSEMNVSTLELGDSALYLCASSSSPGLRTDTQYFGPGTRLTVL.

The sample holds a few counts of this clone. The V gene is TRBV10-3, the J gene TRBJ2-7, with 7 bases lining up with TRBD1. This CDR3 contains 15 residues. Losses at the gene ends were 3 bases for V and 0 bases for J; bases not matched to a gene: 5. Per germline, CDR1 ENHRY and CDR2 SYGVKD. The CDR3: CAISDRGTASYEQYF. The CDR3, as DNA: TGTGCCATCAGTGATAGGGGGACAGCCTCCTACGAGCAGTACTTC.

V is TRBV10-3 and J is TRBJ2-7, with D unclear. Germline values: CDR1 ENHRY, CDR2 SYGVKD. The CDR3 contains 12 residues. The germline V and J ends were trimmed by 10 bases and 0 bases, with 10 bases remaining between them. For the CDR3, the DNA is TGTGCCACCCGATCTGTCTCCTACGAGCAGTACTTC. It specifies CATRSVSYEQYF.

The chain carries TRBV2 and TRBJ2-7; D gene uncertain. Germline V CDR1 and CDR2: SNHLY, FYNNEI. Trimming cost V 8 bases and J 4 bases, with 0 bases left between them. This CDR3 comprises 8 residues. This chain's CDR3 is CASYEQYF. The CDR3 DNA follows: TGTGCCAGCTACGAGCAGTACTTC.

This chain uses TRBV2 with TRBJ1-1; D ambiguous. The CDR3 is 13 amino acids. CDR1 is SNHLY, CDR2 FYNNEI, per germline. Trimming pared 2 bases from V and 6 bases from J, leaving 10 bases between. The CDR3: CASSERQISEAFF. CDR3 DNA sequence: TGTGCCAGCAGTGAAAGGCAGATTTCTGAAGCTTTCTTT.

This clone was found many times. The chain uses TRBV28 and TRBJ1-2, with 8 nucleotides matching TRBD1. The length of the CDR3 is 14 residues. Germline-derived CDR1 and CDR2 are MDHEN and SYDVKM. V was clipped by 5 bases and J by 0 bases; unmatched bases: 2. The CDR3 loop reads CASSKQGANYGYTF. As DNA, the CDR3 is TGTGCCAGCAGTAAACAGGGGGCTAACTATGGCTACACCTTC.

V gene TRBV7-8 combines with J gene TRBJ2-3; D remains ambiguous. CDR1 is SGHVS, CDR2 FQNEAQ, per germline. V shed 0 bases and J shed 0 bases, with 13 bases lying between them. This CDR3 comprises 17 residues. CDR3 region: CASSLAVAAISTDTQYF. The CDR3 DNA is TGTGCCAGCAGCTTAGCGGTAGCCGCGATAAGCACAGATACGCAGTATTTT.

The chain couples TRBV4-2 to TRBJ1-4; D not resolved. CDR1 LGHNA and CDR2 YNFKEQ come from the germline V gene. The germline V and J ends were trimmed by 0 bases and 4 bases, with 6 bases remaining between them. The CDR3 length is 14 residues. Written as DNA, the CDR3 is TGTGCCAGCAGCCAAGAAGGGTTTAATGAAAAACTGTTTTTT. Amino acid sequence: CASSQEGFNEKLFF.

The chain carries TRBV7-2 and TRBJ2-3, with TRBD1 matching over 9 bases. CDR1 is SGHTA, CDR2 FQGNSA, per germline. V dropped 6 bases and J dropped 4; count of bases not matched to a gene: 8. CDR3 length: 15 residues. This chain's CDR3 is CASRYTGGSADTQYF. CDR3 nucleotide sequence: TGTGCCAGCAGGTACACAGGGGGCTCGGCAGATACGCAGTATTTT.

The genes are TRBV2 and TRBJ2-7; perhaps D is TRBD1 or TRBD2 (6 bases each). The CDR3 extends over 14 amino acids. Trimming stripped 6 bases from V and 5 bases from J, with 17 bases between. CDR1 and CDR2 from the germline V gene are SNHLY and FYNNEI. As DNA, the CDR3 is TGTGCCAGCAGCGAACAGGGAGGTGGTGACGAGCAGTACTTC. It codes for CASSEQGGGDEQYF. The full variable domain, with the rest looked up from reference TRBV2 and TRBJ2-7, is EPEVTQTPSHQVTQMGQEVILRCVPISNHLYFYWYRQILGQKVEFLVSFYNNEISEKSEIFDDQFSVERPDGSNFTLKIRSTKLEDSAMYFCASSEQGGGDEQYFGPGTRLTVT.